Sequencing of this T cell receptor beta chain was carried out in a study of blood T cell repertoires in COVID-19. The study drew participants aged roughly 18 to 95 years from around 24 US areas. Generated by immunoSEQ multiplex PCR, the TCRdb table keeps only in-frame clones and is missing some. In the table there are 270,000 or so clones, approximately 85% of which are singletons. The germline V gene encodes CDR1 MDHEN and CDR2 SYDVKM. CDR3 length equals 17 residues. V was clipped by 6 bases and J by 7 bases, with 25 bases between them. Sequencing used PBMCs or T cells enriched from blood (not recorded which). The rearrangement joins TRBV28 to TRBJ2-1, with TRBD2 as a possible D gene (7 bases). This receptor was obtained from a woman aged 45-59 years who had been exposed to COVID-19. The CDR3 DNA reads as TGTGCCAGCAGGGGACCGGTACAGGGAGGGTATTGGAATGAGCAGTTCTTC. Protein: CASRGPVQGGYWNEQFF.